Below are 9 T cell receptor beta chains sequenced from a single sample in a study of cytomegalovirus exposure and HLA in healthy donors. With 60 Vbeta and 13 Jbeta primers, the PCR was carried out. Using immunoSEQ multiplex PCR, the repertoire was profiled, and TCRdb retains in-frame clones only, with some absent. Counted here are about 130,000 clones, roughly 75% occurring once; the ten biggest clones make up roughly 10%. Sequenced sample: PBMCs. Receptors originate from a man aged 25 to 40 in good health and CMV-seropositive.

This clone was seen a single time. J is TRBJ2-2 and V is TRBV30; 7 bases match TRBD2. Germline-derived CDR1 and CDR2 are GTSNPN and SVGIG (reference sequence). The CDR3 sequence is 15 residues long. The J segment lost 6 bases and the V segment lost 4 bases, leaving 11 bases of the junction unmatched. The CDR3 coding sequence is TGTGCCTGGACCCGTAACTGGGGAGGGGCCGGGGAGCTGTTTTTT. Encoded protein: CAWTRNWGGAGELFF.

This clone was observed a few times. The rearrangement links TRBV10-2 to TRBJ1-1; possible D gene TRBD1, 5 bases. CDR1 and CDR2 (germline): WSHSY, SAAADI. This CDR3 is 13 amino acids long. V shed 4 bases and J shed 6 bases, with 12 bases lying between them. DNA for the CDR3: TGCGCCAGCAGTGTAGCAGGGATTTCTGAAGCTTTCTTT. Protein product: CASSVAGISEAFF.

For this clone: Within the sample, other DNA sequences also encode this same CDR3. Here the CDR3 DNA reads TGTGCCAGCAGTTGGACAGGGAACTCCTACGAGCAGTACTTC. Translated, it gives CASSWTGNSYEQYF. The genes are TRBV27 and TRBJ2-7, with 8 bases matching TRBD1. This CDR3 region has 14 residues. The junction had 2 bases not matched to a gene; V was cut back by 4 bases and J by 0 bases. CDR1 and CDR2 (germline): MNHEY, SMNVEV (reference sequence).

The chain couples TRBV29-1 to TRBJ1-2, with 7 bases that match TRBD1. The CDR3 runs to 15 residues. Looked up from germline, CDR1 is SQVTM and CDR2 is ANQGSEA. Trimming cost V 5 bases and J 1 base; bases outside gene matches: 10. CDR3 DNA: TGCAGCGTTCGATTGACAGGGCTTTTTAACTATGGCTACACCTTC. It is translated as CSVRLTGLFNYGYTF.

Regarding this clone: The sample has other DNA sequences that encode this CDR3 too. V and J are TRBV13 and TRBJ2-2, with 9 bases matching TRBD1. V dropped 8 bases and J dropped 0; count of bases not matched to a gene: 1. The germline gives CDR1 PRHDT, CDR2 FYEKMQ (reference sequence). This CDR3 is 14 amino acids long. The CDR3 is CASRQGANTGELFF. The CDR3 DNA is TGTGCCAGCCGACAGGGGGCGAACACCGGGGAGCTGTTTTTT. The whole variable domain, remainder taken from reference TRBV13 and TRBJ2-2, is AAGVIQSPRHLIKEKRETATLKCYPIPRHDTVYWYQQGPGQDPQFLISFYEKMQSDKGSIPDRFSAQQFSDYHSELNMSSLELGDSALYFCASRQGANTGELFFGEGSRLTVL.

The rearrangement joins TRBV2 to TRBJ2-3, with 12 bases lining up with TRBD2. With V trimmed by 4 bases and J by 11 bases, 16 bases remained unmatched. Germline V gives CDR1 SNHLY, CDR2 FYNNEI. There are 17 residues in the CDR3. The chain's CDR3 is CASSVFTSGRFTSQQYF. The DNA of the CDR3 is TGTGCCAGCAGTGTCTTCACTAGCGGGAGGTTCACGAGCCAGCAGTATTTT.

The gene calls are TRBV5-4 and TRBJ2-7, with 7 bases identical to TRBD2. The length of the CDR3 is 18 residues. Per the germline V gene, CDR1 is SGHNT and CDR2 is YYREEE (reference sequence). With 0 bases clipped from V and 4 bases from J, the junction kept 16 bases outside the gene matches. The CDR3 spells CASSLAGVFAGVEYEQYF. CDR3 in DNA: TGTGCCAGCAGCTTGGCCGGGGTGTTTGCGGGAGTGGAGTACGAGCAGTACTTC.

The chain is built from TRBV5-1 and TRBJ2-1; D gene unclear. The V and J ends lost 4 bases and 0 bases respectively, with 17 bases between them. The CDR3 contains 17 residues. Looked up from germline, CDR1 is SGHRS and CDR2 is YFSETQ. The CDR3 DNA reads TGCGCCAGCAGCCCTAACCCTTTCACGAGCTCCTACAATGAGCAGTTCTTC. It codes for CASSPNPFTSSYNEQFF. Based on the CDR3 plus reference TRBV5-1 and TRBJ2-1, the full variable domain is KAGVTQTPRYLIKTRGQQVTLSCSPISGHRSVSWYQQTPGQGLQFLFEYFSETQRNKGNFPGRFSGRQFSNSRSEMNVSTLELGDSALYLCASSPNPFTSSYNEQFFGPGTRLTVL.

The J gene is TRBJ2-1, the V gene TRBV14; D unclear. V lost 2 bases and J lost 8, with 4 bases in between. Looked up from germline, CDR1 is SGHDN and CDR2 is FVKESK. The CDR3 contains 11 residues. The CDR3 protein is CASSQSHEQFF. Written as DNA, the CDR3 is TGTGCCAGCAGCCAAAGCCATGAGCAGTTCTTC.